These T cell receptor beta chains were read from a single sample in a study of early T cells in non-severe SARS-CoV-2 infection. One entry per CDR3 protein results from TCRdb running MiXCR on the 5' RACE reads. The sample records about 68,000 distinct CDR3 sequences, 11% being singletons. The sequenced material came from whole blood. The receptor set was obtained from an adult who was a healthcare worker with PCR-confirmed SARS-CoV-2 infection or an uninfected control (not recorded which). Both conserved end residues are part of each CDR3. Fields, in order: D gene, clone size, J gene, V gene, CDR3 length, CDR3 protein, CDR3 DNA. The D gene is left open where the match is weak. Part of the rows lack a size; the others show once, few, many or a class for expanded clones.

-,-,TRBJ2-6,TRBV7-9,17,CASSFQGTSSGANVLTF,TGTGCCAGCAGCTTCCAGGGGACAAGCTCTGGGGCCAACGTCCTGACTTTC
TRBD2,many,TRBJ2-1,TRBV7-3,17,CASSSHSGKYLGNEQFF,TGTGCCAGCAGCTCTCATAGCGGGAAGTATTTAGGCAATGAGCAGTTCTTC
-,many,TRBJ2-3,TRBV28,14,CASSLSGGRDTQYF,TGTGCCAGCAGTTTATCAGGTGGGAGAGATACGCAGTATTTT
-,-,TRBJ2-7,TRBV28,16,CASSFTGHTASYEQYF,TGTGCCAGCAGTTTCACGGGACACACGGCCTCCTACGAGCAGTACTTC
-,-,TRBJ2-7,TRBV11-2,15,CASSTSGEGHYEQYF,TGTGCCAGCAGCACCAGCGGGGAGGGACACTACGAGCAGTACTTC
TRBD1,many,TRBJ2-4,TRBV5-4,17,CASSLGPGTGRENIQYF,TGTGCCAGCAGCTTGGGTCCGGGGACAGGACGGGAAAACATTCAGTACTTC
-,few,TRBJ1-2,TRBV29-1,11,CSVAATYGYTF,TGCAGCGTTGCGGCCACCTATGGCTACACCTTC
-,-,TRBJ1-2,TRBV13,14,CASSLWLGPDGYTF,TGTGCCAGCAGCTTATGGCTGGGACCCGATGGCTACACCTTC
TRBD2,-,TRBJ2-4,TRBV6-2/TRBV6-3,15,CASSTRRTSLHIQYF,TGTGCCAGCAGTACCCGGCGGACTAGCTTACACATTCAGTACTTC
-,-,TRBJ2-1,TRBV7-8,15,CASSLASASPNEQFF,TGTGCCAGCAGCTTAGCAAGTGCGAGCCCCAATGAGCAGTTCTTC
-,few,TRBJ2-5,TRBV6-5,15,CASSVGGMGVETQYF,TGTGCCAGCAGTGTAGGGGGGATGGGAGTAGAGACCCAGTACTTC
TRBD1,-,TRBJ2-3,TRBV20-1,12,CRARQGLDTQYF,TGCAGAGCCCGACAGGGGTTAGATACGCAGTATTTT
TRBD1,many,TRBJ2-7,TRBV5-1,17,CASSLGTGGGISYEQYF,TGCGCCAGCAGCTTGGGGACAGGGGGCGGAATATCTTACGAGCAGTACTTC
-,-,TRBJ1-2,TRBV7-9,17,CASSLEGAAGLNYGYTF,TGTGCCAGCAGCTTAGAAGGGGCCGCTGGGCTGAACTATGGCTACACCTTC
-,many,TRBJ1-1,TRBV20-1,13,CSASRGLNTEAFF,TGCAGTGCTAGCCGGGGACTGAACACTGAAGCTTTCTTT
TRBD1,many,TRBJ2-5,TRBV10-2,15,CASSVTGAGQETQYF,TGCGCCAGCAGTGTGACAGGGGCAGGACAAGAGACCCAGTACTTC
-,-,TRBJ1-4,TRBV21-1,9,CASSEKLFF,TGTGCCAGCAGTGAAAAACTGTTTTTT
-,few,TRBJ1-3,TRBV29-1,13,CSALWKSGNTIYF,TGCAGCGCATTGTGGAAATCTGGAAACACCATATATTTT
-,many,TRBJ2-3,TRBV12-3/TRBV12-4,14,CASSLSGTPDTQYF,TGTGCCAGCAGTTTGTCTGGGACTCCGGATACGCAGTATTTT
-,few,TRBJ1-5,TRBV24-1,13,CATRSGEHQPQHF,TGTGCCACCAGATCAGGGGAACATCAGCCCCAGCATTTT
TRBD1,many,TRBJ1-1,TRBV7-8,15,CASSPTGGLYTEAFF,TGTGCCAGCAGCCCTACAGGGGGATTGTACACTGAAGCTTTCTTT
-,many,TRBJ1-2,TRBV27,14,CASSLKPHHPGYTF,TGTGCCAGCAGTTTAAAGCCCCATCATCCGGGCTACACCTTC
-,few,TRBJ2-2,TRBV7-2,17,CASSLLGGATSTGELFF,TGTGCCAGCAGCTTATTGGGTGGGGCAACCAGCACCGGGGAGCTGTTTTTT
-,few,TRBJ2-7,TRBV28,11,CASSPQYEQYF,TGTGCCAGCAGTCCACAATACGAGCAGTACTTC
-,-,TRBJ1-4,TRBV28,13,CARLRAENEKLFF,TGTGCCAGACTGCGCGCAGAAAACGAAAAACTGTTTTTT
TRBD2,-,TRBJ2-1,TRBV6-2/TRBV6-3,16,CASSRLAGSSYNEQFF,TGTGCCAGCAGCCGACTAGCGGGGAGCTCCTACAATGAGCAGTTCTTC
-,-,TRBJ2-1,TRBV19,15,CASTLRTGASGEQFF,TGTGCCAGTACCCTGAGGACGGGAGCATCCGGTGAGCAGTTCTTC
TRBD2,-,TRBJ2-3,TRBV3-1,15,CAGSPEAGLTDTQYF,TGTGCCGGCAGCCCGGAAGCGGGACTCACAGATACGCAGTATTTT
-,many,TRBJ2-1,TRBV12-3/TRBV12-4,12,CASSDSADEQFF,TGTGCCAGCAGTGACTCAGCCGATGAGCAGTTCTTC
TRBD2,many,TRBJ2-4,TRBV7-2,13,CASSRGEGNIQYF,TGTGCCAGCAGCCGCGGGGAGGGAAACATTCAGTACTTC
-,few,TRBJ2-4,TRBV28,14,CASSPDYAKNIQYF,TGTGCCAGCAGTCCGGACTATGCCAAAAACATTCAGTACTTC
-,-,TRBJ2-5,TRBV7-6,12,CASSLALKTQYF,TGTGCCAGCAGCTTAGCGCTAAAGACCCAGTACTTC
TRBD1,few,TRBJ2-2,TRBV30,13,CAWRGTATGELFF,TGTGCCTGGAGGGGGACAGCCACCGGGGAGCTGTTTTTT
-,few,TRBJ2-1,TRBV21-1,16,CASSKFSGQGISEQFF,TGTGCCAGCAGCAAATTCTCGGGACAGGGAATTTCTGAGCAGTTCTTC
TRBD1,few,TRBJ1-2,TRBV5-6,15,CASSLAGQVFKGYTF,TGTGCCAGCAGCTTGGCGGGACAGGTCTTTAAAGGCTACACCTTC
-,few,TRBJ2-5,TRBV5-1,14,CASSLQGAGETQYF,TGCGCCAGCAGCTTGCAAGGGGCAGGGGAGACCCAGTACTTC
-,-,TRBJ1-1,TRBV6-2/TRBV6-3,15,CANSSFHTGYPEAFF,TGTGCCAACAGTTCGTTCCATACAGGGTACCCTGAAGCTTTCTTT
TRBD2,many,TRBJ2-1,TRBV18,14,CASSQTSGNNEQFF,TGTGCCAGCTCACAGACTAGCGGGAACAATGAGCAGTTCTTC
-,few,TRBJ1-3,TRBV10-3,13,CAISESLGNTIYF,TGTGCCATCAGTGAGTCTCTGGGAAACACCATATATTTT
-,-,TRBJ2-1,TRBV21-1,17,CASSKAPPYSSYNEQFF,TGTGCCAGCAGCAAAGCGCCCCCTTACAGCTCCTACAATGAGCAGTTCTTC
-,-,TRBJ2-3,TRBV24-1,13,CATSFGSFSTQYF,TGTGCCACCAGTTTCGGCTCGTTTTCTACGCAGTATTTT
-,few,TRBJ2-7,TRBV20-1,14,CSARDGKGMNEQYF,TGCAGTGCTAGAGATGGAAAAGGGATGAACGAGCAGTACTTC
TRBD2,few,TRBJ2-7,TRBV12-3/TRBV12-4,17,CASSWAKTSGRSDEQYF,TGTGCCAGCAGTTGGGCCAAGACTAGCGGGAGAAGCGACGAGCAGTACTTC
-,few,TRBJ1-1,TRBV7-9,15,CASSLTGGRDGEAFF,TGTGCCAGCAGCTTGACTGGGGGTCGGGACGGAGAAGCTTTCTTT
TRBD1,few,TRBJ2-5,TRBV11-2,14,CASRRTGSAETQYF,TGTGCCAGCAGAAGGACAGGGTCGGCGGAGACCCAGTACTTC